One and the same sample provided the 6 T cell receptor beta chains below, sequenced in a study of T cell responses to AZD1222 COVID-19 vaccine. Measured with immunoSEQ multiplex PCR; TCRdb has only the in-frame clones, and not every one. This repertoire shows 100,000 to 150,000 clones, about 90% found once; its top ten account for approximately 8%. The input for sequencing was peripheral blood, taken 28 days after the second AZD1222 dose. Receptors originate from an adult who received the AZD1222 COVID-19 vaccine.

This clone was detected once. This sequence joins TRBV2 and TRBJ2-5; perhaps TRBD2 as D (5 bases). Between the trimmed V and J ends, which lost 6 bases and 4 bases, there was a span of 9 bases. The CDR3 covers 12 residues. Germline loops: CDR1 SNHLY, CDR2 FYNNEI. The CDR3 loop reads CASRPAGETQYF. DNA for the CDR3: TGTGCCAGCAGACCGGCGGGAGAGACCCAGTACTTC. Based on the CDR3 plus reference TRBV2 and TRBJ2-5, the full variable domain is EPEVTQTPSHQVTQMGQEVILRCVPISNHLYFYWYRQILGQKVEFLVSFYNNEISEKSEIFDDQFSVERPDGSNFTLKIRSTKLEDSAMYFCASRPAGETQYFGPGTRLLVL.

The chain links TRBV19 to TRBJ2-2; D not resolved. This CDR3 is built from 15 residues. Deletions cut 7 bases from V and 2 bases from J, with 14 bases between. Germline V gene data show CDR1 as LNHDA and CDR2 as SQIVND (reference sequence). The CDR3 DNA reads TGTGCCAGTAAGATGGTCTACCAAAACACCGGGGAGCTGTTTTTT. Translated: CASKMVYQNTGELFF. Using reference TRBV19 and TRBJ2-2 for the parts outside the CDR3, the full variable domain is DGGITQSPKYLFRKEGQNVTLSCEQNLNHDAMYWYRQDPGQGLRLIYYSQIVNDFQKGDIAEGYSVSREKKESFPLTVTSAQKNPTAFYLCASKMVYQNTGELFFGEGSRLTVL.

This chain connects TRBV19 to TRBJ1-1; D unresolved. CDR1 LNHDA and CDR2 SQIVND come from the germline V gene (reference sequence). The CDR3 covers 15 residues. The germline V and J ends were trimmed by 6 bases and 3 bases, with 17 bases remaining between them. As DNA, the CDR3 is TGTGCCAGTAGCGAAATGGCCCCCAGAGACACTGAAGCTTTCTTT. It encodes CASSEMAPRDTEAFF.

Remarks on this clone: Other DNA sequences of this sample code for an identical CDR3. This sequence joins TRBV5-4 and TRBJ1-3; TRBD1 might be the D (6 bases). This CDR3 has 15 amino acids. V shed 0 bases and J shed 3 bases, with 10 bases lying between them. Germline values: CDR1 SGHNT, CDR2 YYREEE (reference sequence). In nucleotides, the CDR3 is TGTGCCAGCAGCTTGGATCAGGGGAGTGGAAACACCATATATTTT. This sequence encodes CASSLDQGSGNTIYF.

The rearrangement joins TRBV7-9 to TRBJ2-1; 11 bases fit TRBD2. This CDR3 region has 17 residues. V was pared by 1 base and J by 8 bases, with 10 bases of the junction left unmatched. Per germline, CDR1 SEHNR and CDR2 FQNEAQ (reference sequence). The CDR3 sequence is CASSLVGSGGAFYEQFF. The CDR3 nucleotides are TGTGCCAGCAGCTTAGTGGGTAGCGGGGGGGCCTTCTATGAGCAGTTCTTC.

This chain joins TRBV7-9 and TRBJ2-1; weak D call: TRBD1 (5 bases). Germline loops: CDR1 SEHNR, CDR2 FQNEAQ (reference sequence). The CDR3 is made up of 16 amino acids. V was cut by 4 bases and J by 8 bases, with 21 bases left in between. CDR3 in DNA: TGTGCCAGCAGCTCCTCCAGGGTCGGGCGGATTCATGAGCAGTTCTTC. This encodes CASSSSRVGRIHEQFF.